This T cell receptor (beta chain) was found in a study of T cell responses to AZD1222 COVID-19 vaccine. V dropped 5 bases and J dropped 11 bases, with 15 bases sitting between them. This CDR3 contains 12 residues. Clones were sequenced by immunoSEQ multiplex PCR, and TCRdb holds only the in-frame ones, with some missing. The data hold around 80,000 clones, with 70% to 90% observed a single time. Of note for this clone: Antigen specificity is unknown.

It was second doses at about 4 or about 12 weeks that were pooled. Study-level findings and limits: Most donors were white British and more were female, and clonal diversity was possibly underestimated. Distributed over spike, vaccine-associated CD4 TCRs predominated at 160-218 and 743-854. Recipients of two AZD1222 doses showed rising Spike-specific TCR breadth and depth.

This specimen consisted of peripheral blood, obtained 28 days after the second AZD1222 dose. The rearrangement uses TRBV12-3 or TRBV12-4 and TRBJ1-1, with a possible D match to TRBD1 (5 bases). The clonotype comes from an adult who received the AZD1222 COVID-19 vaccine. The CDR3 reads CASSGPRGRAFF. The CDR3 region has the DNA TGTGCCAGCAGTGGCCCCCGGGGGAGGGCTTTCTTT.